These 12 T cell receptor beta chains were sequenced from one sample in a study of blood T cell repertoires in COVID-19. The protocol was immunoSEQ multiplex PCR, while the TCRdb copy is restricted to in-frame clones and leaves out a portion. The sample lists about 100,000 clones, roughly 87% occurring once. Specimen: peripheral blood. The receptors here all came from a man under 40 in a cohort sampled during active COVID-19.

The CDR3 region is CASSEYKGHRGKLFF. DNA for the CDR3: TGTGCCAGCAGTGAATATAAGGGACACCGAGGAAAACTGTTTTTT. The chain employs TRBV25-1 and TRBJ1-4, with D possibly matching TRBD1 (6 bases). The germline V and J ends were trimmed by 0 bases and 10 bases, with 15 bases remaining between them. This CDR3 region has 15 residues. The germline V gene has CDR1 MGHDK and CDR2 SYGVNS.

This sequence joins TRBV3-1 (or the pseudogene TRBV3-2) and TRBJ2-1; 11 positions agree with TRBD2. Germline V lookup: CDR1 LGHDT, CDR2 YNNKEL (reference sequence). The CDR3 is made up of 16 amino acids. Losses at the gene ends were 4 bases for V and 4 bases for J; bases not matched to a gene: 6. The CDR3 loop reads CASSPPSGGSYNEQFF. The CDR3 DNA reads TGTGCCAGCAGCCCCCCTAGCGGGGGGTCGTACAATGAGCAGTTCTTC.

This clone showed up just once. CDR3 amino acids: CASSEYRGVNTEAFF. The CDR3 nucleotides read TGTGCCAGCAGTGAATACAGGGGAGTGAACACTGAAGCTTTCTTT. The chain combines TRBV25-1 with TRBJ1-1, with TRBD1 as a possible D gene (6 bases). Germline lookup yields CDR1 MGHDK and CDR2 SYGVNS. V lost 0 bases, J lost 0 bases, and 8 bases lay in between. This CDR3 contains 15 residues. Supplemented by reference TRBV25-1 and TRBJ1-1, the full variable domain reads EADIYQTPRYLVIGTGKKITLECSQTMGHDKMYWYQQDPGMELHLIHYSYGVNSTEKGDLSSESTVSRIRTEHFPLTLESARPSHTSQYLCASSEYRGVNTEAFFGQGTRLTVV.

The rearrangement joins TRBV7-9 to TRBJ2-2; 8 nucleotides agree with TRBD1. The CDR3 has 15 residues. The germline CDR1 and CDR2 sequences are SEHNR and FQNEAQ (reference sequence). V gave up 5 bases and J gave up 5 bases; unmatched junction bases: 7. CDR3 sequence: CASSPSRGQTGELFF. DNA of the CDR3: TGTGCCAGCAGCCCAAGCAGGGGGCAGACCGGGGAGCTGTTTTTT.

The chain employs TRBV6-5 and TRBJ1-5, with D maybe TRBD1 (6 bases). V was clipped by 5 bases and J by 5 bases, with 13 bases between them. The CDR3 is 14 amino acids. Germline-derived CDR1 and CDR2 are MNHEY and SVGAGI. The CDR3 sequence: CASSTDRIDQPQHF. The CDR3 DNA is TGTGCCAGCAGTACTGACAGGATAGATCAGCCCCAGCATTTT.

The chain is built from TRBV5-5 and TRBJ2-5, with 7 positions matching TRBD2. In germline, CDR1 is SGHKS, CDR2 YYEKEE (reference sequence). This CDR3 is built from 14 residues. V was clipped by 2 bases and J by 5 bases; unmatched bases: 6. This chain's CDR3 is CASSLPGGWETQYF. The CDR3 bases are TGTGCCAGCAGCTTACCCGGGGGGTGGGAGACCCAGTACTTC.

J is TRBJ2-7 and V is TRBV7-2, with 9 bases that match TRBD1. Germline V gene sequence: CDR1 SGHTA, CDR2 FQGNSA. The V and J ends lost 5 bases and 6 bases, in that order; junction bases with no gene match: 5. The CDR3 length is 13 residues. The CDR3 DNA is TGTGCCAGCAGCCGACAGACAGGGGGCGAGCAGTACTTC. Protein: CASSRQTGGEQYF.

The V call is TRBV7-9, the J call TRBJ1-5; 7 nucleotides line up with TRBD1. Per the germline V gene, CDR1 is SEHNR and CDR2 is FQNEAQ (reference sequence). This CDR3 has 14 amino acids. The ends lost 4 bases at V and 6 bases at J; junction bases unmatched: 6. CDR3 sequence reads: CASSWDSSTQPQHF. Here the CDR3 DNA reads TGTGCCAGCAGCTGGGACAGTTCTACTCAGCCCCAGCATTTT.

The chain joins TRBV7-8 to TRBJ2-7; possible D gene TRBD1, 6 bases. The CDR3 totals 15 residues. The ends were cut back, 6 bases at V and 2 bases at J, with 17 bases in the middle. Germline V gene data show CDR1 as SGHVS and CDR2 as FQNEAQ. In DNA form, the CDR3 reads TGTGCCAGCAGTCCACTGGGGGACACCACCTACGAGCAGTACTTC. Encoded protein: CASSPLGDTTYEQYF.

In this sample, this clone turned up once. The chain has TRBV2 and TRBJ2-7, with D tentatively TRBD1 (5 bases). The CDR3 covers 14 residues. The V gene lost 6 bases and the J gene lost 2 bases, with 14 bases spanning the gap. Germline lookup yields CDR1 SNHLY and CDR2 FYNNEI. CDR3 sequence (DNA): TGTGCCAGCAGGGACCGACAGCATACCTACGAGCAGTACTTC. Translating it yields CASRDRQHTYEQYF.

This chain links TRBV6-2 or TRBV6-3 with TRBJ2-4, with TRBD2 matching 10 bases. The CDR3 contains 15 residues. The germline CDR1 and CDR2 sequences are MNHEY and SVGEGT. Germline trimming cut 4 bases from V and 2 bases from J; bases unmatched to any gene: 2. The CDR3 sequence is CASSFSGGTKNIQYF. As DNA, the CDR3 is TGTGCCAGCAGTTTTAGCGGGGGGACCAAAAACATTCAGTACTTC.

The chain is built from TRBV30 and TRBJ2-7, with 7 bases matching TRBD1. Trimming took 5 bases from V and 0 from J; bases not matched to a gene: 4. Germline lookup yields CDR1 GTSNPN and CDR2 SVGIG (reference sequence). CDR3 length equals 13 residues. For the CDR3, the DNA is TGTGCCTGGTCAGGGGGTTCCTCCTACGAGCAGTACTTC. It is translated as CAWSGGSSYEQYF.